The clone carrying this T cell receptor (beta chain) was seen at least ten times. From germline, CDR1 is SGHNT and CDR2 YYREEE (reference sequence). The ends were cut back, 4 bases at V and 10 bases at J, with 23 bases in the middle. The CDR3 covers 15 residues. This sample stems from a study of T cell repertoires in cytomegalovirus infection. TCRdb itself ran the reads through MiXCR, one entry per CDR3 protein. The sample holds about 310,000 distinct CDR3 sequences, under 20% seen once. The source of this sequence is a human donor in good health (CMV status not recorded). Some clones in this sample may be carry-over from other donors' samples. Sequenced material: PBMCs. This sequence joins TRBV5-4 and TRBJ1-2; D perhaps matches TRBD1 (5 bases). The CDR3: CASSVTGTGTRIYTF. The CDR3 DNA reads as TGTGCCAGCAGCGTTACAGGTACGGGTACGCGTATCTACACCTTC.